What follows are 5 T cell receptor beta chains derived from one specimen sequenced in a study of blood T cells in healthy people across ages. A sample-barcoded 5' primer and a J-beta primer mix were used in a second PCR of about 6 to 11 cycles. TCRdb reanalysed the 5' RACE reads using MiXCR and keeps one entry per CDR3 protein. The sample records about 640,000 distinct CDR3 sequences, 58% being singletons. The source material was blood. The receptors here all came from a man between 60 and 70 years old in good health.

The chain employs TRBV29-1 and TRBJ2-1; 8 bases are a match to TRBD2. J was trimmed by 8 bases and V by 8 bases; bases with no gene match: 8. CDR3 length equals 12 residues. Germline V gene sequence: CDR1 SQVTM, CDR2 ANQGSEA. Here the CDR3 reads CSSSGGADEQFF. The CDR3, as DNA: TGCAGCAGTTCGGGGGGGGCTGATGAGCAGTTCTTC.

This clonotype was seen a handful of times. The chain combines TRBV29-1 with TRBJ2-1, with 10 bases lining up with TRBD1. The germline gives CDR1 SQVTM, CDR2 ANQGSEA. The V segment lost 3 bases and the J segment 2 bases; nucleotides outside the gene matches: 4. The CDR3 consists of 15 residues. For the CDR3, the DNA is TGCAGCGTTGATTCGGGACAGGGGACCTACAATGAGCAGTTCTTC. Its translation: CSVDSGQGTYNEQFF.

V and J are TRBV4-2 and TRBJ2-3; a possible D gene is TRBD2 (5 bases). The CDR3 is 15 amino acids. Germline V gene data show CDR1 as LGHNA and CDR2 as YNFKEQ. V was trimmed by 0 bases and J by 1 base, leaving 8 bases between them. The CDR3 nucleotides are TGTGCCAGCAGCCAAGAGACCGGGGGCACAGATACGCAGTATTTT. It encodes CASSQETGGTDTQYF.

The chain employs TRBV4-2 and TRBJ2-7; 9 nucleotides line up with TRBD2. The V gene's germline CDR1 is LGHNA and CDR2 YNFKEQ. J lost 1 base, V lost 1 base, and 11 bases had no gene match. The CDR3 covers 18 residues. The CDR3 region is CASSQVGAGGRGSYEQYF. The CDR3, as DNA: TGTGCCAGCAGCCAAGTAGGGGCGGGAGGGCGTGGTTCCTACGAGCAGTACTTC.

In its sample, this clonotype was seen a few times. CDR3 coding DNA: TGTGCCAGCAGTTACTCACAGGGCCCGCCCTACGAGCAGTACTTC. Amino acids: CASSYSQGPPYEQYF. This sequence joins TRBV6-5 and TRBJ2-7, with D perhaps TRBD1 (6 bases). V dropped 0 bases and J dropped 2 bases, with 11 bases sitting between them. The CDR3 contains 15 residues. Germline V gives CDR1 MNHEY, CDR2 SVGAGI.